This T cell receptor beta chain is drawn from a study of cytomegalovirus exposure and HLA in healthy donors. Trimming left V 7 bases short and J 5 bases short, with 15 bases between. Looked up from germline, CDR1 is MDHEN and CDR2 is SYDVKM. CDR3 length equals 13 residues. Method: immunoSEQ multiplex PCR; TCRdb's copy keeps in-frame clones and lacks some. The sample lists 200,000 to 250,000 clones; around 87% were seen once. This sequence joins TRBV28 and TRBJ2-7; the D gene is possibly TRBD1 (5 bases). Material: PBMCs. This TCR came from a woman aged 18-29 years in good health and CMV-seropositive. The CDR3 DNA reads TGTGCCAGCAATCTAGTCGGACACCACGAGCAGTACTTC. It codes for CASNLVGHHEQYF.